The rows below give T cell receptor beta chains drawn from one sample of a study of CD8+CD57+ T cells in acquired aplastic anemia. One entry per CDR3 protein, called by TCRdb with MiXCR from the reads. The profile shows hundreds of thousands of distinct CDR3 sequences, 45% to 70% of them singletons. Sequencing used sorted CD4+, CD8+, or CD8+CD57+ T cells (not recorded which) from PBMCs. All receptors derive from a human donor with severe aplastic anemia or a healthy control (not recorded which). Each CDR3 is given with its conserved first and last residue. D genes are given only for firm matches. Part of the rows lack a size; the others show once, few, many or a class for expanded clones.

d_gene,abundance,j_gene,v_gene,CDR3aa,CDR3nt
.,many,TRBJ1-1,TRBV6-1,CASSLKTAHEAFF,TGTGCCAGCAGTCTTAAAACAGCGCACGAAGCTTTCTTT
TRBD1,many,TRBJ2-3,TRBV19,CASIDRGVADTQYF,TGTGCCAGTATTGACAGGGGAGTTGCAGATACGCAGTATTTT
.,few,TRBJ1-2,TRBV30,CAWSVTGGIYGYTF,TGTGCCTGGAGTGTCACGGGAGGGATCTATGGCTACACCTTC
.,many,TRBJ1-1,TRBV5-5,CASSLVVRGVSGNTEAFF,TGTGCCAGCAGCTTGGTAGTCAGGGGTGTATCTGGGAACACTGAAGCTTTCTTT
.,.,TRBJ2-7,TRBV24-1,CATSDFEPRTGELYF,TGTGCCACCAGTGATTTTGAACCGCGCACCGGGGAGCTGTACTTC
.,.,TRBJ1-1,TRBV5-8,CASAIFVVPEAFF,TGTGCCAGCGCGATCTTTGTGGTCCCTGAAGCTTTCTTT
.,few,TRBJ2-5,TRBV12-5,CASSAAQGSWETQYF,TGTGCCAGCAGTGCGGCACAGGGTAGCTGGGAGACCCAGTACTTC
.,few,TRBJ2-1,TRBV29-1,CSVEGWEGAF,TGCAGCGTTGAAGGGTGGGAGGGGGCTTTC
.,many,TRBJ2-1,TRBV25-1,CATERNSYNEQFF,TGTGCCACAGAGCGGAACTCCTACAATGAGCAGTTCTTC
.,.,TRBJ1-2,TRBV5-6,CASSSLQAAVSLYGYTF,TGTGCCAGCAGTTCCCTACAGGCTGCCGTGTCCCTCTATGGCTACACCTTC
.,.,TRBJ2-7,TRBV7-8,CASSLGIAYEQYF,TGTGCCAGCAGCTTAGGTATAGCCTACGAGCAGTACTTC
TRBD2,.,TRBJ2-5,TRBV7-9,CASRATSGGQETQYF,TGTGCCAGCAGAGCCACTAGCGGGGGCCAAGAGACCCAGTACTTC
TRBD1,.,TRBJ1-2,TRBV7-6,CASTKGQGAYGYTF,TGTGCCAGCACTAAGGGACAGGGGGCCTATGGCTACACCTTC
.,many,TRBJ1-2,TRBV19,CASSIPSFPGSSGYTF,TGTGCCAGTAGTATTCCTTCATTTCCAGGGTCCAGTGGCTACACCTTC
.,.,TRBJ2-7,TRBV2,CASSEGGVPYEQYF,TGTGCCAGCAGTGAAGGAGGGGTTCCCTACGAGCAGTACTTC
.,.,TRBJ2-1,TRBV4-1,CASSQSRANEQFF,TGCGCCAGCAGCCAATCAAGGGCCAATGAGCAGTTCTTC
.,.,TRBJ2-7,TRBV7-8,CASSLAVNEQYF,TGTGCCAGCAGCTTAGCAGTTAACGAGCAGTACTTC
.,many,TRBJ2-7,TRBV2,CASNGDGYEQYF,TGTGCCAGCAATGGCGATGGCTACGAGCAGTACTTC
.,.,TRBJ2-1,TRBV10-1,CASSEGHYNEQFF,TGCGCCAGCAGTGAAGGACACTACAATGAGCAGTTCTTC
.,.,TRBJ2-1,TRBV20-1,CSAYSGARNEQFF,TGCAGTGCTTACAGTGGGGCGAGGAATGAGCAGTTCTTC
.,once,TRBJ1-3,TRBV7-3,CASSSWGGGNTIYF,TGTGCCAGCAGTTCCTGGGGGGGCGGAAACACCATATATTTT
TRBD1,once,TRBJ2-3,TRBV9,CASSVRTRGRGIFDTQYF,TGTGCCAGCAGCGTACGTACCAGGGGGCGCGGGATATTCGATACGCAGTATTTT
TRBD2,.,TRBJ2-2,TRBV7-7,CARRTSGGAGELFF,TGTGCTAGACGGACTAGCGGGGGGGCCGGGGAGCTGTTTTTT
.,.,TRBJ2-2,TRBV24-1,CATSARSNTGELFF,TGTGCCACCAGTGCCAGATCGAACACCGGGGAGCTGTTTTTT